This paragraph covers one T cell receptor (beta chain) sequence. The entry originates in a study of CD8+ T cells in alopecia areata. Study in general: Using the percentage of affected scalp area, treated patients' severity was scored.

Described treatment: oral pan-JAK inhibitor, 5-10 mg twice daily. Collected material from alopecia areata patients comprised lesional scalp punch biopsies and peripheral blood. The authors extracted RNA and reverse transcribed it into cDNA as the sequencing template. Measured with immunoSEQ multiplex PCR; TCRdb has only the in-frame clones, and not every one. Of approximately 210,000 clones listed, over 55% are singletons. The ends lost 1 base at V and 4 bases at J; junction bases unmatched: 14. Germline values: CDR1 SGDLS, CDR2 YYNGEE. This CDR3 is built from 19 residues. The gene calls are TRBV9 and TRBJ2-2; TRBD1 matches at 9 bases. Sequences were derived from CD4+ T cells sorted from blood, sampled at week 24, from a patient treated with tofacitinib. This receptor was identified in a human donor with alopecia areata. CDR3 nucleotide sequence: TGTGCCAGCAGCGTACAGGGACAGGGTTTGTATGTGGGCACCGGGGAGCTGTTTTTT. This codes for CASSVQGQGLYVGTGELFF.